The subject of this entry is one T cell receptor (beta chain). The specificity of this receptor is unknown. An end of the junction differs from the germline gene, which may be a read error. Per the germline V gene, MDHEN is the CDR1 and SYDVKM is the CDR2. From cysteine to phenylalanine, the CDR3 is 16 amino acids long. Only CDR3 DNA remains: 48 bases, in frame from the first base. The sample is drawn from a study of immune aging and cytomegalovirus after organ transplant (dated by TCRdb to the early 2020s). For context, the study as a whole: Every transplant recipient was given three-drug immunosuppression consisting of prednisone, tacrolimus, and mycophenolate.

Here is what the overall study found, with its caveats: Aged-phenotype cells increased post-transplant regardless of clone size, earlier in large clones (days 200-264) than small clones, following viremia. Since the sequencing data did not include a CD57 measurement, a conservative gene-based definition of aging was used in its place. Large clones contained a bigger proportion of TEMRA cells, and over time the seven largest clones (approximately 2,000 cells) picked up aged and TEMRA cells and lost TCM cells.

Receptor amplification or capture employed single-cell sequencing. The sample was run on an Illumina NovaSeq 6000. The BD Rhapsody Targeted mRNA and AbSeq Reagent Kit, in a microwell format, was used for cell capture and library preparation. The libraries included TCR, sample tags, AbSeq, and targeted mRNA from the Human T-Cell Expression Panel, along with custom TOX and TOX2 primers. An Illumina NovaSeq was used to sequence the libraries. Under the source paper's analysis protocol: The analysis covered about 10,000 cells in total, of which 7,000 to 8,500 were CD8 T cells and a few thousand were CD8 T cells with an identifiable TCR CDR3. The BD Rhapsody Targeted Analysis Pipeline, including V(D)J processing, was run on the Seven Bridges Genomics platform to process the raw data. Quality control, Sample Tag demultiplexing with Lex-BDSMK, clone identification with VDJ Explorer, and Seurat clustering were performed in SeqGeq 1.6.0. Clones comprising <1% of CD8 T cells were considered non-expanded; clones comprising >2.5% of the sample were considered clonal expansions. Using fastp trimming at Q25 and MiXCR clonotype assembly, TCRdb reanalyzed the public sequencing data and kept in-frame beta chains. Each entry is one CDR3 protein sequence, shown with its most common DNA and genes. The V and J calls shown here were made by TCRdb, not taken from the authors' results. This sample lists roughly 20,000 distinct CDR3 sequences; roughly a third were detected once. Together, the top ten hold less than 30% of the sample.

This specimen's time point label, per the study, means: five sample-tagged time points from pre-transplant (day -1) to day 368 post-transplant, pooled. After thawing, PBMC were stimulated with a CMV IE-1 overlapping peptide library for roughly eleven hours, with no transport inhibitors added. After thawing, cells rested overnight before stimulation in R10 medium with CD28/CD49d costimulation. The IE-1 peptide library was composed of 15-amino-acid peptides with overlaps of 11 amino acids. Samples from each time point were barcoded using BD Single-Cell Multiplexing Kit Sample Tags, then pooled and stained with oligo-conjugated anti-CD45RA and sorting antibodies. A BD FACSAria III was used to sort CMV-responsive CD8+CD137+ and CD4+CD154+ T cells at 4-way purity. EDTA vacutainers were used to collect blood, which was then processed with a Ficoll gradient within 1-24 hours.

The rearranged segments are TRBV28 and TRBJ2-2, with 10 middle bases fitting TRBD1. The sequencing here drew on CMV peptide-activated CD4+ and CD8+ T cells sorted from blood, taken at five time points, pooled. The meaning of the sample's cell subset or site label: sorted CD8+CD137+ and CD4+CD154+ T cells after about 12 h CMV IE-1 peptide stimulation. This receptor was taken from a female donor who had a heart transplant and CMV viremia. The nucleotide sequence is TGTGCCTGCAGTTTCGGGACAGGGGCTAACACCGGGGAGCTGTTTTTT. Translated, it reads CACSFGTGANTGELFF. With the portions outside the CDR3 filled from the reference TRBV28 and TRBJ2-2 genes, the complete variable region becomes DVKVTQSSRYLVKRTGEKVFLECVQDMDHENMFWYRQDPGLGLRLIYFSYDVKMKEKGDIPEGYSVSREKKERFSLILESASTNQTSMYLCACSFGTGANTGELFFGEGSRLTVL.